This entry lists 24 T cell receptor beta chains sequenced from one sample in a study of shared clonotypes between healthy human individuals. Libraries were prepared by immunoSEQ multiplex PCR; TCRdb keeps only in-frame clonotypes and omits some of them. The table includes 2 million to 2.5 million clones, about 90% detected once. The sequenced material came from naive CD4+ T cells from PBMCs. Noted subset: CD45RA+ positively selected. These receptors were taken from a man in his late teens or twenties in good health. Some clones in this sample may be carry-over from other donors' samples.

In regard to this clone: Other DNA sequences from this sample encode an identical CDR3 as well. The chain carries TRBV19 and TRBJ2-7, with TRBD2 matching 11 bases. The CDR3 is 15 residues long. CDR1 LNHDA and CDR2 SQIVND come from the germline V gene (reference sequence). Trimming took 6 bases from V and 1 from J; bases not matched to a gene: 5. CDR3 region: CASSLRTSGSYEQYF. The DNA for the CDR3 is TGTGCCAGTAGCCTTCGGACTAGCGGGTCCTACGAGCAGTACTTC.

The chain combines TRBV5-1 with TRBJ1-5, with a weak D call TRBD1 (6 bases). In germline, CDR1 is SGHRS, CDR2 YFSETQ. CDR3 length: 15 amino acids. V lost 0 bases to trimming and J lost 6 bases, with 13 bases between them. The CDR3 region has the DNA TGCGCCAGCAGCTTGGGGGACATCGGCGGTCAGCCCCAGCATTTT. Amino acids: CASSLGDIGGQPQHF.

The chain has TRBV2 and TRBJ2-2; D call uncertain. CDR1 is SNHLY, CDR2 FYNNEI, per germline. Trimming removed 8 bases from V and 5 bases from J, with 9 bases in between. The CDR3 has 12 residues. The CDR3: CASRMGTGELFF. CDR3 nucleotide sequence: TGTGCCAGCCGAATGGGGACCGGGGAGCTGTTTTTT.

In DNA form, the CDR3 reads TGTGCCAGCTCACCAACCCCGGAGGTCTATGGCTACACCTTC. It codes for CASSPTPEVYGYTF. This chain uses TRBV18 with TRBJ1-2, with D unclear. Germline CDR1 and CDR2: KGHSH and LQKENI. The CDR3 has 14 amino acids. V lost 2 bases and J lost 4, with 11 bases in between. The complete variable domain, with remaining parts taken from reference TRBV18 and TRBJ1-2, reads NAGVMQNPRHLVRRRGQEARLRCSPMKGHSHVYWYRQLPEEGLKFMVYLQKENIIDESGMPKERFSAEFPKEGPSILRIQQVVRGDSAAYFCASSPTPEVYGYTFGSGTRLTVV.

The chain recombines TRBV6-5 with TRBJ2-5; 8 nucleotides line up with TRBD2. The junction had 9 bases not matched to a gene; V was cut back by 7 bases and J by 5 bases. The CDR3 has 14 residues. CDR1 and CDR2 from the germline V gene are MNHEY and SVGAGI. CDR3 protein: CASKTGLALETQYF. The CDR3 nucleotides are TGTGCCAGCAAGACCGGACTAGCATTGGAGACCCAGTACTTC.

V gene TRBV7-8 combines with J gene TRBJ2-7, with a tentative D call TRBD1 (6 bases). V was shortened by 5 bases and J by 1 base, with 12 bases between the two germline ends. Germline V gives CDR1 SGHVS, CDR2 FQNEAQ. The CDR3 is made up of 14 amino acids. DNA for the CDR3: TGTGCCAGCAGCCCTACTGACAGGTCCTACGAGCAGTACTTC. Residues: CASSPTDRSYEQYF.

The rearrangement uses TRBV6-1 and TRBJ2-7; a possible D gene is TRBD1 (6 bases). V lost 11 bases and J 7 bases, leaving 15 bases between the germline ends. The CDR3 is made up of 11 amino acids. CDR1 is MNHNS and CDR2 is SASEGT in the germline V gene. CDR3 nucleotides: TGTGCCGCCCTGGTAGGGGGTGAGCAGTACTTC. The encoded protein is CAALVGGEQYF.

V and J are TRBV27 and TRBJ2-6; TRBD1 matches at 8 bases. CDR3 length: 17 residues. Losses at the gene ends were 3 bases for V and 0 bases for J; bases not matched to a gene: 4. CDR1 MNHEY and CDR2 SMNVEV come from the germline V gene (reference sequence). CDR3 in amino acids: CASSFQGAFSGANVLTF. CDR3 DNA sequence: TGTGCCAGCAGTTTCCAGGGGGCATTCTCTGGGGCCAACGTCCTGACTTTC.

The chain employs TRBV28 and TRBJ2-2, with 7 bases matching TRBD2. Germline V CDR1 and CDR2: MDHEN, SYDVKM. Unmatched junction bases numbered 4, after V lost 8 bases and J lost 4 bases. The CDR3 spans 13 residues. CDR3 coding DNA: TGTGCCAGCGGGACTATTAGCACCGGGGAGCTGTTTTTT. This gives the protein CASGTISTGELFF.

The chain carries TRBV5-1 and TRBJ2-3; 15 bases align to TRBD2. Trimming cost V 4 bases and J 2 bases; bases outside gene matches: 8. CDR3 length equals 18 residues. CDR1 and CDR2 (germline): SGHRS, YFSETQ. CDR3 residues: CASSLGLAGGGVTDTQYF. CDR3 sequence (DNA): TGCGCCAGCAGCCTCGGACTAGCGGGAGGGGGAGTCACAGATACGCAGTATTTT.

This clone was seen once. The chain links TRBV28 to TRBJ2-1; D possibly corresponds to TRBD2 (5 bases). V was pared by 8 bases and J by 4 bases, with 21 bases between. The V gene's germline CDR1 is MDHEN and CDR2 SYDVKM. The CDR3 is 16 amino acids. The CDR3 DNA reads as TGTGCCAGCGCCACCATTGGCGCGGAGGAGTACAATGAGCAGTTCTTC. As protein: CASATIGAEEYNEQFF.

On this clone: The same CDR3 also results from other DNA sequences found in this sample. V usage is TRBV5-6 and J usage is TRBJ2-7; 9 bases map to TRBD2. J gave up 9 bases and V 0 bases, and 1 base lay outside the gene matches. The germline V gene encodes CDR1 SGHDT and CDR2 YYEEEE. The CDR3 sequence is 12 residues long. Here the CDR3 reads CASSLGSGRQYF. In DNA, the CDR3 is TGTGCCAGCAGCTTGGGTAGCGGGAGGCAGTACTTC.

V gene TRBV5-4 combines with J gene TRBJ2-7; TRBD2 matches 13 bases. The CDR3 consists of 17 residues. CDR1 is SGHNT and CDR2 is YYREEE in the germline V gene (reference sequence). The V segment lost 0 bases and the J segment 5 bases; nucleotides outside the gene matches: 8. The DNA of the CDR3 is TGTGCCAGCAGCTTGGCATTCACTAGCGGGAGGGCGGACGAGCAGTACTTC. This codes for CASSLAFTSGRADEQYF.

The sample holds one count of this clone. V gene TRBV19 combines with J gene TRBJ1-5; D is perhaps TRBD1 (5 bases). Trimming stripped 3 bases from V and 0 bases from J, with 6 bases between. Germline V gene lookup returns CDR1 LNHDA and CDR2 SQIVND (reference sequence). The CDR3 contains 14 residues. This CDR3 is CASSMGDSNQPQHF. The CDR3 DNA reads TGTGCCAGTAGTATGGGGGATAGCAATCAGCCCCAGCATTTT.

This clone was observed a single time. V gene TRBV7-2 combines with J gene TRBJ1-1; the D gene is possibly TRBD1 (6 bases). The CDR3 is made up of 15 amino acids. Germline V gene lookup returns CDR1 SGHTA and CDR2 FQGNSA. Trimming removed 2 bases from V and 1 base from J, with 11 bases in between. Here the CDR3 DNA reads TGTGCCAGCAGCTTATACCTGGACAGGAACACTGAAGCTTTCTTT. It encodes CASSLYLDRNTEAFF.

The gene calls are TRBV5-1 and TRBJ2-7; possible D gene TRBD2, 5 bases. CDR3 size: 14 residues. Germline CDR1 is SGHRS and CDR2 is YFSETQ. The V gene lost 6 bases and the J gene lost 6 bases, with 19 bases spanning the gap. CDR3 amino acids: CASNPWAGGSEQYF. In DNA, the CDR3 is TGCGCCAGCAACCCGTGGGCGGGTGGAAGCGAGCAGTACTTC. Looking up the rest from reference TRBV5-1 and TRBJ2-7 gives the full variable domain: KAGVTQTPRYLIKTRGQQVTLSCSPISGHRSVSWYQQTPGQGLQFLFEYFSETQRNKGNFPGRFSGRQFSNSRSEMNVSTLELGDSALYLCASNPWAGGSEQYFGPGTRLTVT.

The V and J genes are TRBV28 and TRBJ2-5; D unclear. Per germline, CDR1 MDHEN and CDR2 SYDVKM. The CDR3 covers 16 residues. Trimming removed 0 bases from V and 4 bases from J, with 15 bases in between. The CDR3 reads CASSLWTQGRGETQYF. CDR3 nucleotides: TGTGCCAGCAGTTTATGGACTCAAGGGCGAGGAGAGACCCAGTACTTC.

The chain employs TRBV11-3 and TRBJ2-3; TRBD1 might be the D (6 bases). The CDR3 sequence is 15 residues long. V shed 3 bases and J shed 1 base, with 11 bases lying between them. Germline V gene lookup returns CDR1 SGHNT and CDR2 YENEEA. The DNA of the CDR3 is TGTGCCAGCAGCTTCCGGGACACACGCACAGATACGCAGTATTTT. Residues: CASSFRDTRTDTQYF.

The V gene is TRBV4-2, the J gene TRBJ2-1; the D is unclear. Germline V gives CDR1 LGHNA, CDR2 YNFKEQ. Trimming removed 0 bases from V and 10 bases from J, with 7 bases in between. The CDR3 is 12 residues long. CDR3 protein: CASSQDLLEQFF. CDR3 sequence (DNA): TGTGCCAGCAGCCAAGATCTTCTAGAGCAGTTCTTC.

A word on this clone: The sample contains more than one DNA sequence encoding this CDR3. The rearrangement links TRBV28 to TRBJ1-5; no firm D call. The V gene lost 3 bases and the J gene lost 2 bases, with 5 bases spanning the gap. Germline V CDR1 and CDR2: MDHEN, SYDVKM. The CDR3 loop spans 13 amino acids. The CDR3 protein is CASSFLRNQPQHF. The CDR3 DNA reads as TGTGCCAGCAGTTTCTTGCGCAATCAGCCCCAGCATTTT. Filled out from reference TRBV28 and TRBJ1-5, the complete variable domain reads DVKVTQSSRYLVKRTGEKVFLECVQDMDHENMFWYRQDPGLGLRLIYFSYDVKMKEKGDIPEGYSVSREKKERFSLILESASTNQTSMYLCASSFLRNQPQHFGDGTRLSIL.

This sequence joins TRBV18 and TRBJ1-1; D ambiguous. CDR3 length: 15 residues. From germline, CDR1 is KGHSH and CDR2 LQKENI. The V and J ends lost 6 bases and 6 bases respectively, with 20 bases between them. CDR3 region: CASSQHLEETSEAFF. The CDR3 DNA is TGTGCCAGCTCCCAACACTTGGAGGAAACCTCTGAAGCTTTCTTT. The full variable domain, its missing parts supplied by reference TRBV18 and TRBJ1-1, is NAGVMQNPRHLVRRRGQEARLRCSPMKGHSHVYWYRQLPEEGLKFMVYLQKENIIDESGMPKERFSAEFPKEGPSILRIQQVVRGDSAAYFCASSQHLEETSEAFFGQGTRLTVV.

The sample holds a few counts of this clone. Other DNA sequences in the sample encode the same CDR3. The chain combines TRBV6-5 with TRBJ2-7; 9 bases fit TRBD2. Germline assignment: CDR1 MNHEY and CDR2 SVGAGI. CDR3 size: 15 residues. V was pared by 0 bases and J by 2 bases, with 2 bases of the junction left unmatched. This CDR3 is CASSYSTSGTYEQYF. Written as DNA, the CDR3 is TGTGCCAGCAGTTACTCGACTAGCGGAACCTACGAGCAGTACTTC.

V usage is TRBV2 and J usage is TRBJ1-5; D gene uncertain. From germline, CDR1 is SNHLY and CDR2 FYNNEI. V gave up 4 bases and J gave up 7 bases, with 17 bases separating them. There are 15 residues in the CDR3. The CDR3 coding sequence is TGTGCCAGCAGTGCGAGCCCAGTTCCCCAGCAGCCCCAGCATTTT. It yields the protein CASSASPVPQQPQHF.

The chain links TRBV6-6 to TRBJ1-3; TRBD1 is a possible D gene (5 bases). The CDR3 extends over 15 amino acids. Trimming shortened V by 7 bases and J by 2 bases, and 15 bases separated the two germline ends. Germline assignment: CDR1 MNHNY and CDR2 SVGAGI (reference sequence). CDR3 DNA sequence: TGTGCCAGCATCCCGGGGGGGTCTACTGGAAACACCATATATTTT. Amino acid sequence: CASIPGGSTGNTIYF.